The entry below gives a single T cell receptor beta chain sequence along with its context. TCRdb's copy holds only in-frame clones and misses some; the assay was immunoSEQ multiplex PCR. Found here are roughly 330,000 clones, more than 75% of them singletons; the top ten hold about 10%. The data stem from a study of blood T cell repertoires in COVID-19. Grouping used clinical history reported by participants in a survey and questionnaire. Recovered status in Cohort 3 required two negative PCRs, clearance, or symptom resolution. Germline assignment: CDR1 MNHEY and CDR2 SVGAGI. The CDR3 spans 15 residues. V lost 10 bases, J lost 3 bases, and 11 bases stayed unmatched.

The sequencing input was PBMCs or T cells enriched from blood (not recorded which). V gene TRBV6-5 combines with J gene TRBJ1-5, with 8 bases aligning to TRBD1. This TCR was sampled from a woman in her late teens or twenties who had recovered from COVID-19. This chain's CDR3 is CATRTGSHPNQPQHF. For the CDR3, the DNA is TGTGCCACCCGGACAGGGTCCCACCCCAATCAGCCCCAGCATTTT.